These 19 T cell receptor beta chains share one sample of origin, sequenced in a study of early T cells in non-severe SARS-CoV-2 infection. TCRdb re-analysed the 5' RACE reads in MiXCR, keeping a single row per CDR3 protein. The top ten clones hold roughly a fifth of a sample with 100,000 to 150,000 distinct CDR3 sequences, more than 12% of them seen once. Material: whole blood. The receptors originated from an adult who was a healthcare worker with PCR-confirmed SARS-CoV-2 infection or an uninfected control (not recorded which).

The J gene is TRBJ2-7, the V gene TRBV3-1; D gene ambiguous. The CDR3 has 13 residues. Deletions cut 1 base from V and 6 bases from J, with 10 bases between. Germline V gene sequence: CDR1 LGHDT, CDR2 YNNKEL (reference sequence). Here the CDR3 DNA reads TGTGCCAGCAGCCAAGCCCGACTGGCCGAGCAGTACTTC. Residues: CASSQARLAEQYF.

This clonotype was seen more than once but under ten times. V is TRBV20-1 and J is TRBJ2-1; 8 positions match TRBD2. Unmatched junction bases numbered 0, after V lost 1 base and J lost 7 bases. There are 12 residues in the CDR3. Germline lookup yields CDR1 DFQATT and CDR2 SNEGSKA (reference sequence). The CDR3 bases are TGCAGTGCTAGAGTAGCGGGGAATGAGCAGTTCTTC. Translating gives CSARVAGNEQFF.

This clonotype was seen more than once but under ten times. The J gene is TRBJ2-7, the V gene TRBV16; D call uncertain. This CDR3 is 12 amino acids long. CDR1 is KGHSY, CDR2 FQNENV, per germline. The V and J ends lost 0 bases and 3 bases respectively, with 3 bases between them. The CDR3 DNA reads TGTGCCAGCAGCCAATCGGTCTACGAGCAGTACTTC. Translated: CASSQSVYEQYF.

This clonotype was picked up many times. The chain carries TRBV19 and TRBJ1-2, with D possibly matching TRBD1 (5 bases). Looked up from germline, CDR1 is LNHDA and CDR2 is SQIVND (reference sequence). Trimming left V 3 bases short and J 2 bases short, with 7 bases between. The CDR3 contains 13 residues. CDR3 residues: CASSIDSNYGYTF. The CDR3, as DNA: TGTGCCAGTAGTATTGACAGCAACTATGGCTACACCTTC. The full variable domain, with the rest looked up from reference TRBV19 and TRBJ1-2, is DGGITQSPKYLFRKEGQNVTLSCEQNLNHDAMYWYRQDPGQGLRLIYYSQIVNDFQKGDIAEGYSVSREKKESFPLTVTSAQKNPTAFYLCASSIDSNYGYTFGSGTRLTVV.

The J gene is TRBJ2-1, the V gene TRBV20-1, with 7 bases fitting TRBD1. J lost 7 bases, V lost 8 bases, and 14 bases had no gene match. The CDR3 contains 14 residues. The germline V gene has CDR1 DFQATT and CDR2 SNEGSKA (reference sequence). The CDR3 loop is CSLIRGGRGNEQFF. In DNA form, the CDR3 reads TGCAGTCTCATTAGAGGGGGCCGAGGGAATGAGCAGTTCTTC.

The J gene is TRBJ2-2, the V gene TRBV5-1, with D unresolved. Germline V gene lookup returns CDR1 SGHRS and CDR2 YFSETQ. V was pared by 0 bases and J by 5 bases, with 11 bases between. There are 15 residues in the CDR3. The CDR3 spells CASSLGPGATGELFF. The CDR3 DNA reads TGCGCCAGCAGCTTGGGTCCAGGCGCTACCGGGGAGCTGTTTTTT. Looking up the rest from reference TRBV5-1 and TRBJ2-2 gives the full variable domain: KAGVTQTPRYLIKTRGQQVTLSCSPISGHRSVSWYQQTPGQGLQFLFEYFSETQRNKGNFPGRFSGRQFSNSRSEMNVSTLELGDSALYLCASSLGPGATGELFFGEGSRLTVL.

V gene TRBV29-1 combines with J gene TRBJ2-7, with D possibly matching TRBD1 (6 bases). CDR3 size: 13 residues. Per the germline V gene, CDR1 is SQVTM and CDR2 is ANQGSEA. V shed 5 bases and J shed 0 bases, with 11 bases lying between them. CDR3 nucleotides: TGCAGCGTTTCTGGGACACTCTCCTACGAGCAGTACTTC. Its protein is CSVSGTLSYEQYF.

This clonotype was observed a handful of times. This chain uses TRBV4-2 with TRBJ1-6; TRBD1 agrees at 8 bases. V trimming: 4 bases; J trimming: 6 bases; junction bases outside the gene matches: 5. Germline lookup yields CDR1 LGHNA and CDR2 YNFKEQ. There are 15 residues in the CDR3. CDR3 bases: TGTGCCAGCAGCCTGACAGGGGAAGGTAATTCACCCCTCCACTTT. Encoded protein: CASSLTGEGNSPLHF.

This chain connects TRBV12-3 or TRBV12-4 to TRBJ1-2; D gene unclear. V lost 7 bases and J 3 bases, leaving 18 bases between the germline ends. This CDR3 comprises 15 residues. CDR3 residues: CASTPSRSVYYGYTF. CDR3 nucleotide sequence: TGTGCCAGCACCCCGTCGAGGTCAGTTTACTATGGCTACACCTTC.

The chain uses TRBV30 and TRBJ2-7; TRBD2 agrees at 7 bases. This CDR3 comprises 13 residues. The trim removed 6 bases at V and 0 bases at J, leaving 5 bases unmatched. The germline V gene encodes CDR1 GTSNPN and CDR2 SVGIG (reference sequence). CDR3 sequence reads: CACGLGLSYEQYF. The CDR3 coding sequence is TGTGCCTGTGGACTAGGCCTCTCCTACGAGCAGTACTTC.

This clonotype was detected only a few times. The rearrangement uses TRBV27 and TRBJ2-5; 9 bases line up with TRBD2. V lost 4 bases and J lost 1; bases outside the gene matches: 7. This CDR3 region has 16 residues. Germline CDR1 is MNHEY and CDR2 is SMNVEV (reference sequence). CDR3 residues: CASSSHNSGGQETQYF. The CDR3 region has the DNA TGTGCCAGCAGTTCCCATAATAGCGGGGGCCAAGAGACCCAGTACTTC.

This clonotype was seen a handful of times. J is TRBJ2-7 and V is TRBV7-6; D is perhaps TRBD1 (5 bases). V was trimmed by 5 bases and J by 2 bases, leaving 16 bases between them. The CDR3 covers 15 residues. Germline-derived CDR1 and CDR2 are SGHVS and FNYEAQ. The CDR3 bases are TGTGCCAGCAGCCCGACCCCAGGGTCTACCTACGAGCAGTACTTC. Its protein is CASSPTPGSTYEQYF. The entire variable domain, with the rest obtained from reference TRBV7-6 and TRBJ2-7, is as follows: GAGVSQSPRYKVTKRGQDVALRCDPISGHVSLYWYRQALGQGPEFLTYFNYEAQQDKSGLPNDRFSAERPEGSISTLTIQRTEQRDSAMYRCASSPTPGSTYEQYFGPGTRLTVT.

The sample holds many counts of this clonotype. This chain connects TRBV2 to TRBJ1-5, with D unclear. The ends were cut back, 3 bases at V and 7 bases at J, with 7 bases in the middle. The CDR3 is 12 amino acids. Germline CDR1 reads SNHLY; CDR2 reads FYNNEI. CDR3 sequence (DNA): TGTGCCAGCAGTGATGGAGAGCAGCCCCAGCATTTT. The encoded protein is CASSDGEQPQHF.

The V and J genes are TRBV20-1 and TRBJ2-5; D gene unclear. The V gene's germline CDR1 is DFQATT and CDR2 SNEGSKA (reference sequence). Between the trimmed V and J ends, which lost 6 bases and 4 bases, there was a span of 27 bases. CDR3 length: 17 residues. The CDR3 here is CSARIDRTDRATETQYF. The CDR3 region has the DNA TGCAGTGCCAGGATCGATCGGACGGACCGAGCCACAGAGACCCAGTACTTC.

The J gene is TRBJ2-2, the V gene TRBV10-3; D is undetermined. Germline V gene lookup returns CDR1 ENHRY and CDR2 SYGVKD. Trimming took off 0 bases at V and 4 bases at J, with 15 bases between the two ends. This CDR3 contains 17 residues. CDR3 sequence (DNA): TGTGCCATCAGTGAGTCGACGGTCGCCTCGGGCACCGGGGAGCTGTTTTTT. It encodes CAISESTVASGTGELFF.

The chain has TRBV25-1 and TRBJ2-7; a possible D gene is TRBD1 (5 bases). V lost 3 bases and J 3 bases, leaving 18 bases between the germline ends. Germline values: CDR1 MGHDK, CDR2 SYGVNS. The CDR3 has 16 amino acids. The CDR3 bases are TGTGCCAGCAGTGATCCCCGCAGGGTCCAGGGCTACGAGCAGTACTTC. Protein sequence: CASSDPRRVQGYEQYF.

This clonotype was recorded at least ten times. This chain connects TRBV27 to TRBJ2-3, with 7 bases fitting TRBD1. This CDR3 comprises 18 residues. The germline V gene has CDR1 MNHEY and CDR2 SMNVEV (reference sequence). V lost 3 bases to trimming and J lost 0 bases; unmatched junction nucleotides: 12. The CDR3 DNA sequence: TGTGCCAGCAGTTTGACCCCCATGGGACAGTCTAGCACAGATACGCAGTATTTT. Its protein is CASSLTPMGQSSTDTQYF.

The chain carries TRBV19 and TRBJ1-2; the match to TRBD1 covers 9 bases. With V trimmed by 6 bases and J by 5 bases, 13 bases remained unmatched. The CDR3 loop spans 16 amino acids. CDR1 is LNHDA and CDR2 is SQIVND in the germline V gene (reference sequence). The CDR3 reads CASSLSRQGGLYGYTF. CDR3 coding DNA: TGTGCCAGTAGCCTCTCCAGACAGGGGGGACTATATGGCTACACCTTC. Drawing the rest from reference TRBV19 and TRBJ1-2, the complete variable domain is DGGITQSPKYLFRKEGQNVTLSCEQNLNHDAMYWYRQDPGQGLRLIYYSQIVNDFQKGDIAEGYSVSREKKESFPLTVTSAQKNPTAFYLCASSLSRQGGLYGYTFGSGTRLTVV.

The DNA of the CDR3 is TGTGCCAGCGGAGGGCCCTACACCGGGGAGCTGTTTTTT. It encodes CASGGPYTGELFF. This chain uses TRBV27 with TRBJ2-2; perhaps TRBD2 as D (6 bases). V was cut by 8 bases and J by 3 bases, with 10 bases left in between. Per germline, CDR1 MNHEY and CDR2 SMNVEV (reference sequence). The CDR3 is 13 amino acids.